This entry features one TCR beta chain sequence. Its antigen is unknown. The source of the sample is a study of CD8+ T cells in alopecia areata. Across the whole study: It was oral tofacitinib, at 5 to 10 mg twice daily, that treated patients received. Study observations and caveats: Tofacitinib delivered significant drops in scalp clonality and in expanded CD8+ clones among the top 100.

Once RNA had been extracted, it was reverse transcribed into cDNA to act as the sequencing template. Generated by immunoSEQ multiplex PCR, the TCRdb table keeps only in-frame clones and is missing some. The data contain some 180,000 clones, roughly 46% of them seen just once; the ten biggest clones take up around 10%. The treatment: oral pan-JAK inhibitor, 5-10 mg twice daily. The sequence came from a human donor with alopecia areata. Sequencing was performed on CD8+ T cells sorted from blood, taken around week 53, from a patient treated with tofacitinib.

CDR3 residues: CAWRGRLNTEAFF. DNA for the CDR3: TGTGCCTGGAGGGGACGGTTGAACACTGAAGCTTTCTTT. This chain uses TRBV30 with TRBJ1-1, with D maybe TRBD1 (5 bases). The germline CDR1 and CDR2 sequences are GTSNPN and SVGIG (reference sequence). Trimming left V 3 bases short and J 0 bases short, with 8 bases between. The CDR3 loop spans 13 amino acids.